What follows are 24 T cell receptor beta chains derived from one specimen sequenced in a study of PD-1 blockade in classical Hodgkin lymphoma. Produced via immunoSEQ multiplex PCR; TCRdb's table is partial and in-frame only. Altogether around 34,000 clones are present, less than 85% being singletons, with the ten largest covering roughly 15%. Each of the patients experienced relapse following autologous stem cell transplantation, and their brentuximab vedotin exposure differed. Here the sequenced sample was peripheral blood mononuclear cells (PBMCs), taken before the second cycle of nivolumab. The receptors come from a human donor with classical Hodgkin lymphoma.

The chain uses TRBV18 and TRBJ2-1; the match to TRBD2 covers 8 bases. Looked up from germline, CDR1 is KGHSH and CDR2 is LQKENI. The CDR3 loop spans 16 amino acids. V shed 3 bases and J 5 bases; nucleotides not matched to a gene: 9. DNA of the CDR3: TGTGCCAGCTCACCCTACGGGGGGGCCGGCAACAATGAGCAGTTCTTC. This encodes CASSPYGGAGNNEQFF.

The rearrangement uses TRBV18 and TRBJ1-3, with 8 bases fitting TRBD1. With 3 bases clipped from V and 0 bases from J, the junction kept 1 base outside the gene matches. The germline CDR1 and CDR2 sequences are KGHSH and LQKENI. The CDR3 sequence is 15 residues long. CDR3 in DNA: TGTGCCAGCTCACCTACAGGGGGCTCTGGAAACACCATATATTTT. Protein product: CASSPTGGSGNTIYF.

The chain combines TRBV6-1 with TRBJ1-5; no clear D gene. The CDR3 contains 13 residues. CDR1 is MNHNS and CDR2 is SASEGT in the germline V gene. Trimming took off 8 bases at V and 1 base at J, with 9 bases between the two ends. The CDR3 DNA reads as TGTGCCAGCCTTGGGCTGAGCAATCAGCCCCAGCATTTT. Protein sequence: CASLGLSNQPQHF.

The J gene is TRBJ2-5, the V gene TRBV18; D could derive from TRBD1 or TRBD2 (5 bases each). In germline, CDR1 is KGHSH, CDR2 LQKENI. V gave up 4 bases and J gave up 4 bases, with 13 bases separating them. The length of the CDR3 is 14 residues. This chain's CDR3 is CASSLGRNRETQYF. CDR3 nucleotide sequence: TGTGCCAGCTCACTGGGACGGAACCGAGAGACCCAGTACTTC.

The J gene is TRBJ1-2, the V gene TRBV18, with TRBD1 matching 8 bases. The germline gives CDR1 KGHSH, CDR2 LQKENI. Trimming cost V 3 bases and J 7 bases; bases outside gene matches: 7. CDR3 size: 14 residues. The CDR3 region has the DNA TGTGCCAGCTCACCCGAAATGGACAGGGCTGGCTACACCTTC. Its translation: CASSPEMDRAGYTF.

This clone has a handful of counts. This chain links TRBV5-5 with TRBJ2-5; 7 positions agree with TRBD1. J lost 0 bases, V lost 2 bases, and 4 bases had no gene match. The CDR3 covers 15 residues. Germline CDR1 SGHKS, CDR2 YYEKEE (reference sequence). CDR3 nucleotides: TGTGCCAGCAGCTTTCGAGGGGGCGACCAAGAGACCCAGTACTTC. This sequence encodes CASSFRGGDQETQYF.

The rearrangement uses TRBV19 and TRBJ1-3; the D is unclear. This CDR3 has 14 residues. Between the trimmed V and J ends, which lost 1 base and 2 bases, there was a span of 6 bases. From germline, CDR1 is LNHDA and CDR2 SQIVND (reference sequence). DNA of the CDR3: TGTGCCAGTAGTATAGGGGGTGCTGGAAACACCATATATTTT. This codes for CASSIGGAGNTIYF. Filled out from reference TRBV19 and TRBJ1-3, the complete variable domain reads DGGITQSPKYLFRKEGQNVTLSCEQNLNHDAMYWYRQDPGQGLRLIYYSQIVNDFQKGDIAEGYSVSREKKESFPLTVTSAQKNPTAFYLCASSIGGAGNTIYFGEGSWLTVV.

This clone showed up just a few times. This chain uses TRBV5-1 with TRBJ2-5, with D maybe TRBD1 (5 bases). V was cut by 5 bases and J by 0 bases, with 8 bases left in between. Germline V CDR1 and CDR2: SGHRS, YFSETQ. CDR3 size: 13 residues. The CDR3 spells CASRQGNQETQYF. CDR3 sequence (DNA): TGCGCCAGCAGGCAGGGTAACCAAGAGACCCAGTACTTC.

This chain links TRBV5-4 with TRBJ2-5; 8 bases map to TRBD2. In germline, CDR1 is SGHNT, CDR2 YYREEE (reference sequence). CDR3 length: 13 amino acids. The ends lost 4 bases at V and 5 bases at J; junction bases unmatched: 4. The CDR3 DNA follows: TGTGCCAGCAGCAAGACTAGCGTTGAGACCCAGTACTTC. Amino acids: CASSKTSVETQYF. The variable domain in full, with the rest retrieved from reference TRBV5-4 and TRBJ2-5, is ETGVTQSPTHLIKTRGQQVTLRCSSQSGHNTVSWYQQALGQGPQFIFQYYREEENGRGNFPPRFSGLQFPNYSSELNVNALELDDSALYLCASSKTSVETQYFGPGTRLLVL.

The gene calls are TRBV4-3 and TRBJ2-5, with no clear D. This CDR3 region has 13 residues. Germline loops: CDR1 LGHNA, CDR2 YSLEER. V lost 4 bases and J 5 bases, leaving 11 bases between the germline ends. The DNA of the CDR3 is TGCGCCAGCAGCCGTACTGCCTTGGAGACCCAGTACTTC. Residues: CASSRTALETQYF.

The chain has TRBV6-5 and TRBJ1-2; D uncertain. The length of the CDR3 is 11 residues. Germline CDR1 MNHEY, CDR2 SVGAGI. The germline V and J ends were trimmed by 6 bases and 8 bases, with 10 bases remaining between them. As DNA, the CDR3 is TGTGCCAGCAGGGACGGAGGCGGCTACACCTTC. Translation: CASRDGGGYTF.

This clone rates as medium-sized (0.01 to 0.1%). This chain connects TRBV10-3 to TRBJ2-3, with 7 nucleotides matching TRBD1. Germline loops: CDR1 ENHRY, CDR2 SYGVKD. J lost 1 base, V lost 0 bases, and 7 bases had no gene match. This CDR3 comprises 17 residues. CDR3 loop: CAISESMTGQGTDTQYF. CDR3 DNA: TGTGCCATCAGTGAGTCGATGACCGGACAGGGCACAGATACGCAGTATTTT.

The V and J genes are TRBV2 and TRBJ1-1; tentatively, D is TRBD1 (6 bases). With 6 bases removed from V and 6 bases from J, the gap between germline ends came to 14 bases. Germline V CDR1 and CDR2: SNHLY, FYNNEI. The CDR3 has 13 residues. The CDR3 loop is CASRVQGRAEAFF. As DNA, the CDR3 is TGTGCCAGCAGGGTACAGGGCCGCGCTGAAGCTTTCTTT.

The gene calls are TRBV10-3 and TRBJ2-7; the D gene is possibly TRBD1 (5 bases). Looked up from germline, CDR1 is ENHRY and CDR2 is SYGVKD. The CDR3 covers 12 residues. Trimming cost V 2 bases and J 7 bases, with 9 bases left between them. The CDR3 nucleotides read TGTGCCATCAGTGAGGGCGGACAAGAGCAGTACTTC. Encoded protein: CAISEGGQEQYF.

The rearrangement links TRBV15 to TRBJ1-1; TRBD1 agrees at 9 bases. This CDR3 spans 14 amino acids. V trimming: 3 bases; J trimming: 4 bases; junction bases outside the gene matches: 3. Germline CDR1 LNHNV, CDR2 YYDKDF (reference sequence). The CDR3 is CATSRATGGTEAFF. The CDR3 coding sequence is TGTGCCACCAGCAGGGCGACAGGGGGCACTGAAGCTTTCTTT.

The chain combines TRBV18 with TRBJ1-6, with a possible D match to TRBD1 (5 bases). Germline CDR1 and CDR2: KGHSH and LQKENI. CDR3 length equals 16 residues. V was shortened by 3 bases and J by 7 bases, with 16 bases between the two germline ends. CDR3 in amino acids: CASSPGQPRTNSPLHF. In DNA, the CDR3 is TGTGCCAGCTCACCGGGGCAACCCAGGACGAATTCACCCCTCCACTTT. The complete variable domain, with remaining parts taken from reference TRBV18 and TRBJ1-6, reads NAGVMQNPRHLVRRRGQEARLRCSPMKGHSHVYWYRQLPEEGLKFMVYLQKENIIDESGMPKERFSAEFPKEGPSILRIQQVVRGDSAAYFCASSPGQPRTNSPLHFGNGTRLTVT.

The rearrangement uses TRBV4-3 and TRBJ2-5; D is ambiguous. This CDR3 is 13 amino acids long. Germline V gene sequence: CDR1 LGHNA, CDR2 YSLEER. With 0 bases removed from V and 2 bases from J, the gap between germline ends came to 4 bases. CDR3 bases: TGCGCCAGCAGCCAAGACCGTCAAGAGACCCAGTACTTC. It specifies CASSQDRQETQYF.

This chain links TRBV29-1 with TRBJ2-3, with 9 bases matching TRBD2. CDR1 is SQVTM, CDR2 ANQGSEA, per germline. After removal of 4 bases from V and 0 bases from J, the junction contained 2 bases not matched to a gene. The CDR3 is 14 amino acids. CDR3 sequence reads: CSVGLAGSTDTQYF. CDR3 nucleotide sequence: TGCAGCGTTGGTCTAGCGGGGAGCACAGATACGCAGTATTTT.

The chain joins TRBV10-3 to TRBJ1-1, with D perhaps TRBD1 (5 bases). The CDR3 is 15 amino acids. V lost 0 bases and J 5 bases, leaving 13 bases between the germline ends. The germline V gene has CDR1 ENHRY and CDR2 SYGVKD. CDR3 sequence (DNA): TGTGCCATCAGTGAGTCGTCGGGGGGAGTAACTGAAGCTTTCTTT. Translated, it gives CAISESSGGVTEAFF.

The V gene is TRBV11-2, the J gene TRBJ1-2; D is ambiguous. V lost 1 base to trimming and J lost 7 bases, with 10 bases between them. The CDR3 contains 13 residues. Germline CDR1 and CDR2: SGHAT and FQNNGV. The CDR3: CASSLGGYGGYTF. CDR3 nucleotide sequence: TGTGCCAGCAGCTTAGGCGGCTATGGTGGCTACACCTTC.

V and J are TRBV14 and TRBJ2-7, with 8 bases fitting TRBD1. The CDR3 length is 15 residues. Germline CDR1 SGHDN, CDR2 FVKESK. Trimming cost V 1 base and J 3 bases; bases outside gene matches: 5. The CDR3 region is CASSQARDRLYEQYF. The CDR3 nucleotides read TGTGCCAGCAGCCAAGCCCGGGACAGGCTCTACGAGCAGTACTTC.

The chain links TRBV7-9 to TRBJ1-2, with D possibly TRBD1 on 5 matching bases. Germline assignment: CDR1 SEHNR and CDR2 FQNEAQ (reference sequence). Trimming cost V 0 bases and J 8 bases, with 10 bases left between them. The CDR3 consists of 13 residues. CDR3 DNA sequence: TGTGCCAGCAGCTTAGCGAGGGACTTAGGCTACACCTTC. Residues: CASSLARDLGYTF.

The chain links TRBV2 to TRBJ1-5; D unclear. This CDR3 has 15 residues. Germline V gives CDR1 SNHLY, CDR2 FYNNEI. V lost 4 bases to trimming and J lost 0 bases, with 10 bases between them. In nucleotides, the CDR3 is TGTGCCAGCAGTGGGGTCGGGTATAGCAATCAGCCCCAGCATTTT. It translates to CASSGVGYSNQPQHF.

The chain combines TRBV4-1 with TRBJ1-1; 11 positions match TRBD1. The CDR3 covers 18 residues. V trimming: 4 bases; J trimming: 1 base; junction bases outside the gene matches: 11. Germline loops: CDR1 MGHRA, CDR2 YSYEKL. For the CDR3, the DNA is TGCGCCAGCAGCCTCAGATATGGGGACAGGGGGACGAACACTGAAGCTTTCTTT. It translates to CASSLRYGDRGTNTEAFF.